The T cell receptor (beta chain) under discussion was sequenced for a study of blood T cells in healthy people across ages. General study results and limits: Among long-lived donors, naive CD4+ cells were more numerous and diversity higher than in aged donors.

A J-beta primer mix and a sample-barcoded 5' primer were used in a second PCR of about 6 to 12 cycles. TCRdb itself ran the 5' RACE reads through MiXCR, one entry per CDR3 protein. Altogether some 880,000 distinct CDR3 sequences are present, about 37% being singletons, with the ten largest covering about an eighth. This clonotype was counted a few times. Antigen unknown. Looked up from germline, CDR1 is SEHNR and CDR2 is FQNEAQ (reference sequence). The V gene lost 4 bases and the J gene lost 8 bases, with 9 bases spanning the gap. The CDR3 has 12 residues. The sequence came from a man aged 18 to 30 in good health. The chain is built from TRBV7-9 and TRBJ2-1, with D uncertain. The sequencing sample was made of blood. For the CDR3, the DNA is TGTGCCAGCAGCTCCCTCCTCTATGAGCAGTTCTTC. It specifies CASSSLLYEQFF. The whole variable domain, remainder taken from reference TRBV7-9 and TRBJ2-1, is DTGVSQNPRHKITKRGQNVTFRCDPISEHNRLYWYRQTLGQGPEFLTYFQNEAQLEKSRLLSDRFSAERPKGSFSTLEIQRTEQGDSAMYLCASSSLLYEQFFGPGTRLTVL.